Given below is one T cell receptor beta chain in context. This record comes from a study of blood T cell repertoires in COVID-19. Study-level background: Acute and convalescent COVID-19 samples came from the United States, Italy and Spain. The analysed material was cDNA or gDNA that came from T cells, B-cell-depleted T cells, or PBMCs.

Sequenced by immunoSEQ multiplex PCR; TCRdb stores in-frame clones only, minus some. Among 120,000 to 150,000 clones listed, 75% to 85% were seen once. Between the trimmed V and J ends, which lost 5 bases and 10 bases, there was a span of 21 bases. From germline, CDR1 is MNHEY and CDR2 SMNVEV (reference sequence). The CDR3 is 16 residues long. The specimen sequenced was peripheral blood. The chain is built from TRBV27 and TRBJ1-6, with D possibly being TRBD1 (6 bases). The sequence came from a human donor with acute or convalescent COVID-19. The donor label of this sample is uncertain. DNA of the CDR3: TGTGCCAGCAGTGCCCTCCAACAAGTACAGGGCTCACCCCTCCACTTT. Protein sequence: CASSALQQVQGSPLHF.